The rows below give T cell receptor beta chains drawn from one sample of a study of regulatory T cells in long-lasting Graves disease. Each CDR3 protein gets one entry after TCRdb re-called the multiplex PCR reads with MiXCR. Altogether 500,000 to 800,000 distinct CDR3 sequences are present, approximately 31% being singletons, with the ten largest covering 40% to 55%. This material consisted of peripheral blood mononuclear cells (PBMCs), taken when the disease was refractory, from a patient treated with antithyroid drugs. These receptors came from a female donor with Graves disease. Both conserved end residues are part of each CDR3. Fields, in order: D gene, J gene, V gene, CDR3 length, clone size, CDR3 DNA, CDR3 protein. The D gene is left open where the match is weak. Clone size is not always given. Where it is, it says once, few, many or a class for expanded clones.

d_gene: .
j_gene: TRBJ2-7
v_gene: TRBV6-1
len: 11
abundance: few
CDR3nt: TGTGCCAGCGGACGGCCACCCGGGCAGTACTTC
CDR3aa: CASGRPPGQYF

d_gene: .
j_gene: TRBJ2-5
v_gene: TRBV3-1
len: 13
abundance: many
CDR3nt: TGTGCCAGCACCTTCTGGGGGGATGAGACCCAGTACTTC
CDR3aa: CASTFWGDETQYF

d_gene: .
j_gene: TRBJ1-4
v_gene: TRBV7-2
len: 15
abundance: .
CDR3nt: TGTGCCAGCAGCTACAGGGATCGGGTGGATGAAAAACTGTTTTTT
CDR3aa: CASSYRDRVDEKLFF

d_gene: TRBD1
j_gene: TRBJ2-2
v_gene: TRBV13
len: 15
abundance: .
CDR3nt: TGTGCCAGCAGCAATGGACAGGCGAACACCGGGGAGCTGTTTTTT
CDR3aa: CASSNGQANTGELFF

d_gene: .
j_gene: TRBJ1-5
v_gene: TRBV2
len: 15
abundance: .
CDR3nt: TGTGCCAGCAGTGAGAGTTGGGGCAGAGATCAGCCCCAGCATTTT
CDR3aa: CASSESWGRDQPQHF

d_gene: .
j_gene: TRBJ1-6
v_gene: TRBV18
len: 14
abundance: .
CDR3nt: TGTGCCAGCTCACCATACAGCGATAATTCACCCCTCCACTTT
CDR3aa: CASSPYSDNSPLHF

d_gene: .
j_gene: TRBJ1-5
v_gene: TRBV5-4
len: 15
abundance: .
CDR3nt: TGTGCCAGCAGCTTGGGTGTGAACGGGGATCAGCCCCAGCATTTT
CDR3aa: CASSLGVNGDQPQHF

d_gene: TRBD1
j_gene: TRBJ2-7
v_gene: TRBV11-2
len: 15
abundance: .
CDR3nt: TGTGCCAGCAGCCCCCTCAGGGACAGGGTTGAAGAGCAGTACTTC
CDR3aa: CASSPLRDRVEEQYF

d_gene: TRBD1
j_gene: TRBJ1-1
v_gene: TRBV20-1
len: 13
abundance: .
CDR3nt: TGCAGTGCTAGGGAAGACAGGGCCACTGAAGCTTTCTTT
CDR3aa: CSAREDRATEAFF

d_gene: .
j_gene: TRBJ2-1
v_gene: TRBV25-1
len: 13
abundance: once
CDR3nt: TGTGCCAGCAGTGAATCTAGAGGCAATGAGCAGTTCTTC
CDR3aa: CASSESRGNEQFF

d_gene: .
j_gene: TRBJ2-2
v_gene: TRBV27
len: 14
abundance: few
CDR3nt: TGTGCCAGCAAAAGAGTCCAAGGCGCCGGGGAGCTGTTTTTT
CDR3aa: CASKRVQGAGELFF

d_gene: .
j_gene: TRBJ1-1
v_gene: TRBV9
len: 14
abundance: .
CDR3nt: TGTGCCAGCAGCCCCGGAGGGCAAGGGCCTGAAGCTTTCTTT
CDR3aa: CASSPGGQGPEAFF

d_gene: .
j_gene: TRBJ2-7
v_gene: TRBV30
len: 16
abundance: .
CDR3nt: TGTGCCTGGAGTCTCAGGGAATTGCCCAAATTAGACGAGCAGTACTTC
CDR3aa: CAWSLRELPKLDEQYF

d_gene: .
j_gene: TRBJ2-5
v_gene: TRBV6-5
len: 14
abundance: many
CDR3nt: TGTGCCAGCAGTTACTGGGGGATGCAAGAGACCCAGTACTTC
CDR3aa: CASSYWGMQETQYF

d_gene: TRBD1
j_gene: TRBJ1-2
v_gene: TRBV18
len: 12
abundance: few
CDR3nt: TGTGCCAGCTCACGCGGGACAGTGGGCTACACCTTC
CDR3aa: CASSRGTVGYTF

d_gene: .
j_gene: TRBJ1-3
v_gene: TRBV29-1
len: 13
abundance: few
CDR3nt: TGCAGCGTCTGGAAGAGGGCTGGAAACACCATATATTTT
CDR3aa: CSVWKRAGNTIYF

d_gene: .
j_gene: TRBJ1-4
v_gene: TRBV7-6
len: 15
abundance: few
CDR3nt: TGTGCCAGCAGCTTAGCCGGGGGACCTAATGAAAAACTGTTTTTT
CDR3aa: CASSLAGGPNEKLFF

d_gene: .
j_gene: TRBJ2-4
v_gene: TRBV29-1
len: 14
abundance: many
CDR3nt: TGCAGCGTTGAGTCTCGGGCCCGCCAAAACATTCAGTACTTC
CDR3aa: CSVESRARQNIQYF

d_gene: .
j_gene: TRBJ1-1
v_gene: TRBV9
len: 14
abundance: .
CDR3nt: TGTGCCAGCAGCGTGGCCGCGGGCACCACTGAAGCTTTCTTT
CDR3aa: CASSVAAGTTEAFF

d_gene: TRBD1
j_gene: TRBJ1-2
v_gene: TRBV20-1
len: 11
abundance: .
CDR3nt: TGCAGTGCACGGGACAGTGTTGGCTACACCTTC
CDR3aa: CSARDSVGYTF

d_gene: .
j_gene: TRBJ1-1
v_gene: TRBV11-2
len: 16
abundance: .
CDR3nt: TGTGCCAGCAGCTTACGTATACAGGTCACAAACACTGAAGCTTTCTTT
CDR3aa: CASSLRIQVTNTEAFF

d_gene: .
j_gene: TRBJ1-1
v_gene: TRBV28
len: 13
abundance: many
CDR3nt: TGTGCCAGCACCTCCCGGGAGAACACTGAAGCTTTCTTT
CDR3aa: CASTSRENTEAFF

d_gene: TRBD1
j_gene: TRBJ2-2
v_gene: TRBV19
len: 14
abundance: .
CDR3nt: TGTGCCAGTAGTACCGGGACAGGGGCCGGGGAGCTGTTTTTT
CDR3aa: CASSTGTGAGELFF

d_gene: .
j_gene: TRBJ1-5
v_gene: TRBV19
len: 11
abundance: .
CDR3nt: TGTGCCAGTAGTACGGACCGTTCCCAGCATTTT
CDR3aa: CASSTDRSQHF

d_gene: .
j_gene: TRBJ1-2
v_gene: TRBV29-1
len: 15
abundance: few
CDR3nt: TGCAGCGTTGAAGACAGGGCAGGCTTTAACTATGGCTACACCTTC
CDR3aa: CSVEDRAGFNYGYTF

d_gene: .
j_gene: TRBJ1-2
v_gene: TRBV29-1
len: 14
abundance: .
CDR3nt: TGCAGCGTTGATGATACTGGACAGAACTATGGCTACACCTTC
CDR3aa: CSVDDTGQNYGYTF

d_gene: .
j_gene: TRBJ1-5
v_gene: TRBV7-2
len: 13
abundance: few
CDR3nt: TGTGCCAGCAGCCCCCGGGAGCATCAGCCCCAGCATTTT
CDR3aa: CASSPREHQPQHF

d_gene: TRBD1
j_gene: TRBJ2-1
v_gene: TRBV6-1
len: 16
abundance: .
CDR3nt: TGTGCCAGCAGTGAACGGGACAGGGGGTGGTACAATGAGCAGTTCTTC
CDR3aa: CASSERDRGWYNEQFF

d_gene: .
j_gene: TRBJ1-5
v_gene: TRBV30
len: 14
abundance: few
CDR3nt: TGTGCCTGGAAACCAGGAAATAGCAATCAGCCCCAGCATTTT
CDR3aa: CAWKPGNSNQPQHF

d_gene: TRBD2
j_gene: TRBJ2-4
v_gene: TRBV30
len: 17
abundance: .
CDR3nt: TGTGCCTGGAGTGTAGGACTAGCGGGACTAGCCAAAAACATTCAGTACTTC
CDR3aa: CAWSVGLAGLAKNIQYF

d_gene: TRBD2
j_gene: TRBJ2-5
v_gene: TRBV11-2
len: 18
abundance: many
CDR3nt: TGTGCCAGCAGCAAAGGACTAGCGGGACTCACGAAGGCGGAGACCCAGTACTTC
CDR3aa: CASSKGLAGLTKAETQYF